A selection of T cell receptor beta chains follows, all from one sample in a study of blood T cell repertoires in COVID-19. TCRdb keeps only in-frame clones here, not all; method: immunoSEQ multiplex PCR. The repertoire includes approximately 300,000 clones, about 88% of them detected once, and 11% sits in the top ten. Material: peripheral blood. Every receptor here comes from a woman aged 30 to 39 with COVID-19, enrolled during active disease. CDR3s include the opening cysteine and the closing phenylalanine or tryptophan. D genes are given only for firm matches. Some rows have no size entry. The others give once, few or many, or a class for an expanded clone.

j_gene: TRBJ2-7
v_gene: TRBV6-2/TRBV6-3
abundance: -
d_gene: -
CDR3aa: CASSRPTRTYEQYF
CDR3nt: TGTGCCAGCAGCCGTCCCACTAGAACCTACGAGCAGTACTTC

j_gene: TRBJ2-7
v_gene: TRBV13
abundance: -
d_gene: TRBD2
CDR3aa: CASSLGFRAGVMYEQYF
CDR3nt: TGTGCCAGCAGCTTAGGCTTCCGGGCGGGAGTAATGTACGAGCAGTACTTC

j_gene: TRBJ2-7
v_gene: TRBV6-5
abundance: -
d_gene: -
CDR3aa: CASTGSSYEQYF
CDR3nt: TGTGCCAGCACCGGTAGCTCCTACGAGCAGTACTTC

j_gene: TRBJ1-5
v_gene: TRBV4-1
abundance: -
d_gene: -
CDR3aa: CASSQDAGFTQPQHF
CDR3nt: TGCGCCAGCAGCCAAGATGCCGGGTTCACTCAGCCCCAGCATTTT

j_gene: TRBJ1-6
v_gene: TRBV5-1
abundance: -
d_gene: TRBD1
CDR3aa: CASRDPGTENSPLHF
CDR3nt: TGCGCCAGCAGAGACCCCGGGACAGAGAATTCACCCCTCCACTTT

j_gene: TRBJ2-2
v_gene: TRBV14
abundance: -
d_gene: -
CDR3aa: CASSQDQVRFDTGELFF
CDR3nt: TGTGCCAGCAGCCAAGATCAGGTCCGATTTGACACCGGGGAGCTGTTTTTT

j_gene: TRBJ2-7
v_gene: TRBV7-9
abundance: -
d_gene: TRBD1
CDR3aa: CASSKDRGSYEQYF
CDR3nt: TGTGCCAGCAGCAAGGACAGGGGTTCTTACGAGCAGTACTTC

j_gene: TRBJ1-6
v_gene: TRBV6-5
abundance: -
d_gene: TRBD1
CDR3aa: CASSYGGTGNLSPLHF
CDR3nt: TGTGCCAGCAGTTACGGCGGGACAGGGAATCTCTCACCCCTCCACTTT

j_gene: TRBJ2-3
v_gene: TRBV6-2/TRBV6-3
abundance: -
d_gene: TRBD1
CDR3aa: CASSFRDRGPYF
CDR3nt: TGTGCCAGCAGCTTCCGGGACAGGGGGCCGTATTTT

j_gene: TRBJ1-1
v_gene: TRBV5-1
abundance: -
d_gene: TRBD1
CDR3aa: CASSLVTGWDTEAFF
CDR3nt: TGCGCCAGCAGCTTGGTGACAGGGTGGGACACTGAAGCTTTCTTT

j_gene: TRBJ2-2
v_gene: TRBV19
abundance: -
d_gene: TRBD2
CDR3aa: CASGTSGRATGELFF
CDR3nt: TGTGCCAGTGGGACTAGCGGGAGGGCCACCGGGGAGCTGTTTTTT

j_gene: TRBJ2-1
v_gene: TRBV3-1/TRBV3-2
abundance: -
d_gene: TRBD2
CDR3aa: CASSLGLAGNNEQFF
CDR3nt: TGTGCCAGCAGCCTCGGGCTAGCGGGCAACAATGAGCAGTTCTTC

j_gene: TRBJ1-1
v_gene: TRBV19
abundance: -
d_gene: TRBD1
CDR3aa: CASSLRQGLGNTEAFF
CDR3nt: TGTGCCAGTAGCCTCAGACAGGGTTTGGGGAACACTGAAGCTTTCTTT

j_gene: TRBJ2-7
v_gene: TRBV19
abundance: -
d_gene: TRBD2
CDR3aa: CASSRASSGSEQYF
CDR3nt: TGTGCCAGTAGTAGGGCGTCTAGCGGGAGTGAGCAGTACTTC

j_gene: TRBJ2-3
v_gene: TRBV2
abundance: -
d_gene: TRBD2
CDR3aa: CASSEPSAGVVDTQYF
CDR3nt: TGTGCCAGCAGTGAACCCTCAGCGGGAGTGGTAGATACGCAGTATTTT

j_gene: TRBJ2-7
v_gene: TRBV2
abundance: -
d_gene: -
CDR3aa: CASSAGETLNF
CDR3nt: TGTGCCAGCAGTGCGGGGGAAACTCTCAACTTC

j_gene: TRBJ2-2
v_gene: TRBV15
abundance: -
d_gene: TRBD2
CDR3aa: CATSRAQREHTGELFF
CDR3nt: TGTGCCACCAGCAGAGCCCAGCGGGAACACACCGGGGAGCTGTTTTTT

j_gene: TRBJ2-2
v_gene: TRBV11-3
abundance: -
d_gene: TRBD1
CDR3aa: CASKQGVGELFF
CDR3nt: TGTGCCAGCAAACAGGGGGTCGGGGAGCTGTTTTTT

j_gene: TRBJ1-1
v_gene: TRBV7-2
abundance: -
d_gene: TRBD1
CDR3aa: CASSYPGQGAEAFF
CDR3nt: TGTGCCAGCAGTTATCCGGGACAGGGGGCTGAAGCTTTCTTT

j_gene: TRBJ2-7
v_gene: TRBV5-8
abundance: -
d_gene: TRBD1
CDR3aa: CASSPSPGTGKRERSEQYF
CDR3nt: TGTGCCAGCAGCCCCAGTCCCGGGACAGGGAAAAGGGAGAGAAGTGAGCAGTACTTC

j_gene: TRBJ2-1
v_gene: TRBV4-1
abundance: -
d_gene: TRBD2
CDR3aa: CASSQGPSGADEQFF
CDR3nt: TGCGCCAGCAGCCAAGGTCCTAGCGGGGCCGATGAGCAGTTCTTC

j_gene: TRBJ2-3
v_gene: TRBV5-1
abundance: -
d_gene: -
CDR3aa: CASTPRYGGPQDTQYF
CDR3nt: TGCGCCAGCACCCCCCGATACGGAGGGCCTCAAGATACGCAGTATTTT

j_gene: TRBJ2-7
v_gene: TRBV11-2
abundance: -
d_gene: -
CDR3aa: CASSYTQGSYEQYF
CDR3nt: TGTGCCAGCAGTTATACACAGGGTTCCTACGAGCAGTACTTC

j_gene: TRBJ2-3
v_gene: TRBV3-1/TRBV3-2
abundance: -
d_gene: TRBD1
CDR3aa: CASSQEGQAGVTQYF
CDR3nt: TGTGCCAGCAGCCAGGAGGGACAGGCCGGGGTTACGCAGTATTTT

j_gene: TRBJ1-6
v_gene: TRBV5-1
abundance: -
d_gene: -
CDR3aa: CASSSNDRINSPLHF
CDR3nt: TGCGCCAGCAGCTCAAATGACAGGATTAATTCACCCCTCCACTTT

j_gene: TRBJ1-1
v_gene: TRBV4-2
abundance: -
d_gene: -
CDR3aa: CASSQDDAGTEAFF
CDR3nt: TGTGCCAGCAGCCAAGATGATGCGGGGACTGAAGCTTTCTTT

j_gene: TRBJ2-7
v_gene: TRBV24-1
abundance: -
d_gene: TRBD2
CDR3aa: CATSDQGLAGSMSSYEQYF
CDR3nt: TGTGCCACCAGTGACCAGGGACTAGCGGGCTCAATGAGCTCCTACGAGCAGTACTTC

j_gene: TRBJ2-1
v_gene: TRBV2
abundance: -
d_gene: TRBD2
CDR3aa: CASSETTSRYNEQFF
CDR3nt: TGTGCCAGCAGTGAAACGACTAGCAGATACAATGAGCAGTTCTTC

j_gene: TRBJ1-6
v_gene: TRBV13
abundance: -
d_gene: TRBD1
CDR3aa: CASSVDRGSPLHF
CDR3nt: TGTGCCAGCAGCGTCGACAGGGGTTCACCCCTCCACTTT

j_gene: TRBJ2-3
v_gene: TRBV18
abundance: -
d_gene: TRBD2
CDR3aa: CASSPTGTSGISTDTQYF
CDR3nt: TGTGCCAGCTCCCCCACCGGGACTAGCGGGATAAGCACAGATACGCAGTATTTT

j_gene: TRBJ1-1
v_gene: TRBV11-2
abundance: -
d_gene: -
CDR3aa: CASSSTTPGTKNTEAFF
CDR3nt: TGTGCCAGCAGCTCCACAACCCCCGGGACAAAGAACACTGAAGCTTTCTTT

j_gene: TRBJ2-7
v_gene: TRBV5-8
abundance: -
d_gene: -
CDR3aa: CASSLAPGGYYEQYF
CDR3nt: TGTGCCAGCAGCTTGGCCCCAGGGGGGTACTACGAGCAGTACTTC

j_gene: TRBJ2-7
v_gene: TRBV19
abundance: -
d_gene: -
CDR3aa: CASTAGDEQYF
CDR3nt: TGTGCCAGTACCGCTGGAGACGAGCAGTACTTC

j_gene: TRBJ1-2
v_gene: TRBV5-6
abundance: -
d_gene: TRBD1
CDR3aa: CASSAGTGGALGYGYTF
CDR3nt: TGTGCCAGCAGCGCTGGGACAGGAGGGGCACTTGGGTATGGCTACACCTTC

j_gene: TRBJ2-5
v_gene: TRBV5-1
abundance: -
d_gene: -
CDR3aa: CASSPGVAPREETQYF
CDR3nt: TGCGCCAGCAGCCCGGGGGTAGCCCCAAGAGAAGAGACCCAGTACTTC

j_gene: TRBJ1-1
v_gene: TRBV28
abundance: -
d_gene: -
CDR3aa: CASSLPGASAEAFF
CDR3nt: TGTGCCAGCAGCCTGCCAGGGGCGAGCGCTGAAGCTTTCTTT

j_gene: TRBJ2-1
v_gene: TRBV5-1
abundance: -
d_gene: -
CDR3aa: CASSLGQGHNEQFF
CDR3nt: TGCGCCAGCAGCTTGGGCCAGGGCCACAATGAGCAGTTCTTC

j_gene: TRBJ2-1
v_gene: TRBV7-9
abundance: -
d_gene: TRBD1
CDR3aa: CASSSAGTGDYEQFF
CDR3nt: TGTGCCAGCAGCTCCGCCGGGACAGGGGACTATGAGCAGTTCTTC

j_gene: TRBJ2-3
v_gene: TRBV5-1
abundance: few
d_gene: TRBD2
CDR3aa: CASSFSSGTTTDTQYF
CDR3nt: TGCGCCAGCAGCTTTTCTAGCGGGACGACCACAGATACGCAGTATTTT

j_gene: TRBJ1-5
v_gene: TRBV24-1
abundance: -
d_gene: -
CDR3aa: CATSDTQGFQPQHF
CDR3nt: TGTGCCACCAGTGATACCCAGGGGTTCCAGCCCCAGCATTTT

j_gene: TRBJ1-6
v_gene: TRBV25-1
abundance: -
d_gene: TRBD1
CDR3aa: CAILMCTRTGECPSPLHF
CDR3nt: TGTGCCATTTTAATGTGCACCAGGACAGGGGAGTGCCCTTCACCCCTCCACTTT

j_gene: TRBJ1-2
v_gene: TRBV7-2
abundance: -
d_gene: TRBD1
CDR3aa: CASSLGQGSNGYTF
CDR3nt: TGTGCCAGCAGCTTAGGACAGGGAAGTAATGGCTACACCTTC

j_gene: TRBJ2-3
v_gene: TRBV11-1
abundance: -
d_gene: TRBD1
CDR3aa: CASSFLGQGVADTQYF
CDR3nt: TGTGCCAGCAGCTTCCTGGGACAGGGTGTCGCAGATACGCAGTATTTT

j_gene: TRBJ2-2
v_gene: TRBV27
abundance: -
d_gene: -
CDR3aa: CASKPGNTGELFF
CDR3nt: TGTGCCAGCAAGCCGGGGAACACCGGGGAGCTGTTTTTT

j_gene: TRBJ1-2
v_gene: TRBV11-2
abundance: few
d_gene: TRBD1
CDR3aa: CASSPRGPENGYTF
CDR3nt: TGTGCCAGCAGCCCAAGGGGGCCCGAGAATGGCTACACCTTC

j_gene: TRBJ2-5
v_gene: TRBV24-1
abundance: -
d_gene: -
CDR3aa: CATSDSGETQYF
CDR3nt: TGTGCCACCAGTGATTCCGGGGAGACCCAGTACTTC

j_gene: TRBJ2-5
v_gene: TRBV29-1
abundance: -
d_gene: -
CDR3aa: CSVVRERAGETQYF
CDR3nt: TGCAGCGTTGTTAGGGAAAGGGCGGGAGAGACCCAGTACTTC

j_gene: TRBJ1-5
v_gene: TRBV6-7
abundance: -
d_gene: -
CDR3aa: CASTKSREGLMAQHF
CDR3nt: TGTGCCAGCACCAAATCAAGGGAGGGTCTCATGGCCCAGCATTTT

j_gene: TRBJ2-2
v_gene: TRBV10-3
abundance: -
d_gene: TRBD2
CDR3aa: CAIRGTSGNTGELFF
CDR3nt: TGTGCCATCAGGGGGACTAGCGGGAACACCGGGGAGCTGTTTTTT

j_gene: TRBJ1-1
v_gene: TRBV7-9
abundance: few
d_gene: -
CDR3aa: CASHRTDNTEAFF
CDR3nt: TGTGCCAGCCACAGGACAGATAACACTGAAGCTTTCTTT